These 27 T cell receptor beta chains came from one sample sequenced in a study of STAT5B mutations in CD4+ large granular lymphocyte leukemia. TCRdb's table, derived via immunoSEQ multiplex PCR, lists solely in-frame clones and lacks some. The sample gives about 30,000 clones, 65% to 80% of which show up once; 2% to 2.5% is in the top ten. Sequencing was carried out using CD4+ T cells from blood buffy coats. All receptors derive from a human donor in good health.

This chain's CDR3 is CASSTPGGETEAFF. CDR3 in DNA: TGTGCCAGCAGCACTCCGGGGGGGGAGACTGAAGCTTTCTTT. V is TRBV7-2 and J is TRBJ1-1; a possible D gene is TRBD1 (5 bases). This CDR3 is built from 14 residues. V was trimmed by 5 bases and J by 5 bases, leaving 15 bases between them. Germline values: CDR1 SGHTA, CDR2 FQGNSA.

The CDR3 bases are TGTGCCAGCAGTGAGGCCTCCTACGAGCAGTACTTC. Translation gives CASSEASYEQYF. This chain connects TRBV2 to TRBJ2-7; no clear D gene. The ends were cut back, 3 bases at V and 0 bases at J, with 3 bases in the middle. Germline CDR1 is SNHLY and CDR2 is FYNNEI. The CDR3 sequence is 12 residues long.

The V and J genes are TRBV6-6 and TRBJ2-2; TRBD1 matches at 9 bases. CDR1 and CDR2 from the germline V gene are MNHNY and SVGAGI (reference sequence). Trimming removed 7 bases from V and 6 bases from J; junction bases left unmatched: 12. The CDR3 extends over 16 amino acids. CDR3 sequence reads: CASTKTRTGVSGELFF. The CDR3 bases are TGTGCCAGCACCAAAACACGGACAGGGGTGTCCGGGGAGCTGTTTTTT.

The V call is TRBV29-1, the J call TRBJ1-4; TRBD1 matches 9 bases. The CDR3 is 14 amino acids. In germline, CDR1 is SQVTM, CDR2 ANQGSEA. V lost 4 bases, J lost 6 bases, and 6 bases stayed unmatched. The CDR3 coding sequence is TGCAGCGTTGTGTTCGGGACAGGGTATGAAAAACTGTTTTTT. This translates into CSVVFGTGYEKLFF.

CDR3 nucleotide sequence: TGCGCCAGCAGCCAAGTTACTAGCGGGAGGGGTGAGCAGTACTTC. Amino acids: CASSQVTSGRGEQYF. The chain is built from TRBV4-3 and TRBJ2-7; 13 nucleotides match TRBD2. Germline CDR1 reads LGHNA; CDR2 reads YSLEER. V lost 1 base, J lost 7 bases, and 4 bases stayed unmatched. The length of the CDR3 is 15 residues.

The chain carries TRBV10-3 and TRBJ2-2, with D possibly being TRBD1 (6 bases). This CDR3 is 15 amino acids long. Trimming removed 3 bases from V and 2 bases from J, with 10 bases in between. Germline CDR1 and CDR2: ENHRY and SYGVKD. As DNA, the CDR3 is TGTGCCATCAGTGAAACGGGACAAAACACCGGGGAGCTGTTTTTT. Its translation: CAISETGQNTGELFF.

This chain uses TRBV18 with TRBJ2-3, with 7 positions matching TRBD1. The junction had 1 base not matched to a gene; V was cut back by 1 base and J by 0 bases. The CDR3 covers 15 residues. The germline V gene encodes CDR1 KGHSH and CDR2 LQKENI. The CDR3 protein is CASSPRQGSTDTQYF. The CDR3 DNA sequence: TGTGCCAGCTCACCACGACAGGGAAGCACAGATACGCAGTATTTT.

The J gene is TRBJ1-2, the V gene TRBV19; a possible D gene is TRBD1 (6 bases). The CDR3 has 13 residues. Germline assignment: CDR1 LNHDA and CDR2 SQIVND (reference sequence). V gave up 7 bases and J gave up 0 bases, with 9 bases separating them. The CDR3 sequence: CASKEGANYGYTF. Written as DNA, the CDR3 is TGTGCCAGTAAGGAGGGGGCTAACTATGGCTACACCTTC.

The chain combines TRBV11-2 with TRBJ2-7; 7 bases are shared with TRBD2. Germline CDR1 SGHAT, CDR2 FQNNGV. The V and J ends lost 5 bases and 7 bases, in that order; junction bases with no gene match: 14. The CDR3 is 15 amino acids. CDR3 DNA sequence: TGTGCCAGCAGCCCCCTGACTAGCTCCCTCGGGGAGCAGTACTTC. Encoded protein: CASSPLTSSLGEQYF.

The V call is TRBV15, the J call TRBJ2-7, with D perhaps TRBD1 or TRBD2 (5 bases each). The length of the CDR3 is 13 residues. V lost 10 bases, J lost 5 bases, and 18 bases lay in between. CDR1 and CDR2 (germline): LNHNV, YYDKDF (reference sequence). CDR3 in amino acids: CAREYARGDEQYF. In nucleotides, the CDR3 is TGTGCCAGAGAGTACGCGAGAGGGGACGAGCAGTACTTC.

This chain connects TRBV13 to TRBJ2-3; D is perhaps TRBD1 or TRBD2 (6 bases each). The V gene's germline CDR1 is PRHDT and CDR2 FYEKMQ (reference sequence). V gave up 5 bases and J gave up 4 bases, with 13 bases separating them. CDR3 length: 14 residues. This CDR3 reads CASSTRGRPDTQYF. The CDR3 DNA reads TGTGCCAGCAGCACTAGGGGGAGGCCAGATACGCAGTATTTT.

The sample holds a few counts of this clone. This chain uses TRBV19 with TRBJ1-1; D unresolved. V lost 3 bases, J lost 1 base, and 12 bases lay in between. This CDR3 region has 15 residues. CDR1 is LNHDA, CDR2 SQIVND, per germline (reference sequence). The CDR3 protein is CASSISPQRNTEAFF. CDR3 in DNA: TGTGCCAGTAGTATCTCCCCCCAGCGGAACACTGAAGCTTTCTTT.

The genes are TRBV10-3 and TRBJ2-5; 15 bases agree with TRBD2. Germline V gene sequence: CDR1 ENHRY, CDR2 SYGVKD. This CDR3 is built from 17 residues. Trimming cost V 6 bases and J 0 bases; bases outside gene matches: 5. DNA for the CDR3: TGTGCCATCAGAGGGACTAGCGGGGGGATATACCAAGAGACCCAGTACTTC. Protein sequence: CAIRGTSGGIYQETQYF.

This clone came up a few times. The chain carries TRBV18 and TRBJ1-4; TRBD1 aligns across 9 bases. CDR1 is KGHSH, CDR2 LQKENI, per germline. The CDR3 runs to 15 residues. Losses at the gene ends were 3 bases for V and 8 bases for J; bases not matched to a gene: 7. The CDR3 loop reads CASSPPTGGREKLFF. In DNA form, the CDR3 reads TGTGCCAGCTCACCTCCGACAGGGGGACGAGAAAAACTGTTTTTT.

The chain couples TRBV15 to TRBJ1-5, with D unclear. The germline gives CDR1 LNHNV, CDR2 YYDKDF (reference sequence). V shed 0 bases and J shed 7 bases, with 13 bases lying between them. The CDR3 covers 15 residues. CDR3 sequence (DNA): TGTGCCACCAGCAGAGATCTGTCCCCTGGGCAGCCCCAGCATTTT. This translates into CATSRDLSPGQPQHF.

The V gene is TRBV11-2, the J gene TRBJ2-5, with TRBD1 matching 8 bases. Looked up from germline, CDR1 is SGHAT and CDR2 is FQNNGV. J lost 1 base, V lost 5 bases, and 6 bases had no gene match. This CDR3 is 15 amino acids long. The CDR3 DNA reads TGTGCCAGCAGCCTCAGGGGGCTTGCCCAAGAGACCCAGTACTTC. Translation gives CASSLRGLAQETQYF.

This clone was seen more than once but under ten times. CDR3 sequence: CSVVVGGLEPQHF. CDR3 coding DNA: TGCAGCGTTGTCGTAGGGGGACTGGAGCCCCAGCATTTT. This chain connects TRBV29-1 to TRBJ1-5; weak D call: TRBD1 (6 bases). There are 13 residues in the CDR3. Germline-derived CDR1 and CDR2 are SQVTM and ANQGSEA. V was trimmed by 4 bases and J by 8 bases, leaving 15 bases between them.

The chain combines TRBV6-4 with TRBJ2-1; D assignment may be TRBD1 or TRBD2 (6 bases each). The CDR3 has 14 residues. Trimming cost V 2 bases and J 10 bases, with 15 bases left between them. From germline, CDR1 is MRHNA and CDR2 SNTAGT. The CDR3 DNA reads TGTGCCAGCAGTGACCCTATACAGGGAGGCGAGCAGTTCTTC. The encoded protein is CASSDPIQGGEQFF.

This chain links TRBV9 with TRBJ2-3; maybe TRBD1 (5 bases). Trimming removed 0 bases at V and 5 bases at J, with 10 bases between. Germline V gene sequence: CDR1 SGDLS, CDR2 YYNGEE. The CDR3 contains 14 residues. DNA for the CDR3: TGTGCCAGCAGCGTAGCTCCCCAGGGAGATACGCAGTATTTT. Translation gives CASSVAPQGDTQYF.

This rearrangement joins TRBV7-2 to TRBJ2-1, with 7 positions matching TRBD2. Trimming cost V 2 bases and J 9 bases; bases outside gene matches: 10. Germline V gene data show CDR1 as SGHTA and CDR2 as FQGNSA. CDR3 length: 15 amino acids. CDR3 nucleotide sequence: TGTGCCAGCAGCTTAATTAGGCTAGCGGAAGGTGAGCAGTTCTTC. It codes for CASSLIRLAEGEQFF.

This chain connects TRBV4-3 to TRBJ2-3; D is undetermined. Germline-derived CDR1 and CDR2 are LGHNA and YSLEER. V gave up 0 bases and J gave up 3 bases, with 10 bases separating them. This CDR3 is built from 15 residues. CDR3 residues: CASSQDWVGTDTQYF. CDR3 coding DNA: TGCGCCAGCAGCCAAGATTGGGTTGGGACAGATACGCAGTATTTT.

This clone occurred once. The chain has TRBV5-5 and TRBJ2-5; D unclear. Germline V gene sequence: CDR1 SGHKS, CDR2 YYEKEE (reference sequence). The CDR3 spans 14 residues. V lost 4 bases and J lost 1, with 11 bases in between. CDR3 region: CASSPPDTQETQYF. The CDR3 nucleotides are TGTGCCAGCAGCCCGCCAGACACCCAAGAGACCCAGTACTTC.

This clone has more than one count but fewer than ten. CDR3 coding DNA: TGTGCCAGCACCATAACAGTGGAAAGCAATCAGCCCCAGCATTTT. Amino acids: CASTITVESNQPQHF. The rearrangement joins TRBV6-1 to TRBJ1-5, with D hard to call. Trimming removed 7 bases at V and 1 base at J, with 14 bases between. The CDR3 is 15 residues long. Germline values: CDR1 MNHNS, CDR2 SASEGT.

This clone appeared a single time. This chain uses TRBV7-2 with TRBJ2-5; no clear D gene. The CDR3 has 14 residues. The ends were cut back, 2 bases at V and 5 bases at J, with 12 bases in the middle. Germline CDR1 is SGHTA and CDR2 is FQGNSA. The CDR3 DNA is TGTGCCAGCAGCTTAACACAGCTTCGGGAGACCCAGTACTTC. Its protein product is CASSLTQLRETQYF.

The chain is built from TRBV10-2 and TRBJ2-3; 9 bases fit TRBD2. Germline V CDR1 and CDR2: WSHSY, SAAADI. The V gene end was trimmed by 8 bases and the J gene end by 3 bases; junction bases not matched to a gene: 18. This CDR3 is 18 amino acids long. As DNA, the CDR3 is TGCGCCAGCGGGGGACTATCGCGGGGGGGCTCAGGGACAGATACGCAGTATTTT. This codes for CASGGLSRGGSGTDTQYF.

V is TRBV6-5 and J is TRBJ2-6, with D possibly TRBD2 on 6 matching bases. The germline V gene encodes CDR1 MNHEY and CDR2 SVGAGI. V was shortened by 8 bases and J by 0 bases, with 11 bases between the two germline ends. The CDR3 length is 15 residues. For the CDR3, the DNA is TGTGCCAGCGGCTACGGGAGCTCTGGGGCCAACGTCCTGACTTTC. Translation: CASGYGSSGANVLTF.

This clone was detected only a few times. J is TRBJ1-1 and V is TRBV4-3; D not resolved. V was trimmed by 0 bases and J by 0 bases, leaving 8 bases between them. Germline V gene lookup returns CDR1 LGHNA and CDR2 YSLEER. The CDR3 is 15 residues long. The CDR3 DNA sequence: TGCGCCAGCAGCCAAGATCGACGGCTGAACACTGAAGCTTTCTTT. This codes for CASSQDRRLNTEAFF.